The present TCR beta chain was sequenced within a study of blood T cell repertoires in COVID-19 (dated by TCRdb to between 2020 and 2021). As for the study more broadly: Samples covering the acute and convalescent phases of COVID-19 were provided by collaborators in the United States, Italy and Spain. The prospective study material was composed of cDNA or gDNA derived from T cells, B-cell-depleted T cells, or PBMCs. The dataset comprised deeply sampled blood TCRbeta repertoires from subjects exposed to, actively infected with, or recovered from COVID-19. The repertoires were made available in a free public database intended to serve as a resource for research on the immune response to SARS-CoV-2. The samples were drawn from two sources: the first 160 participants of the ongoing ImmuneRACE study, and 1,254 subjects contributed by 6 global collaborators. Nearly every sample came with metadata listing a de-identified subject ID, COVID-19 status, age in years and sex. Where HLA class I and class II types were available, the types were taken from metadata supplied by the sample provider, not from assay-based typing.

A second Seattle source provided samples from volunteer blood donors who had recovered from COVID-19. Collaborating institutions collected whole blood in K2EDTA tubes following their own protocols. Collaborator samples were shipped for TCRbeta analysis as frozen whole blood, isolated PBMCs, or DNA extracted from either sample type. Points on this clone: Its recognized antigen is unknown. No base quality information exists; no much larger clone differs at one position.

The immunoSEQ Assay, a bias-controlled multiplex PCR, was used to amplify TCRbeta CDR3 regions from genomic DNA. For the original study's pipeline: Nucleated cell counts per sample were estimated from amplification of reference gene primers within the assay. To quantify the absolute abundance of each unique TCRbeta CDR3 rearrangement, sequence reads were collapsed and filtered. For each sample, productive Simpson clonality was calculated by taking the square root of Simpson's diversity index across productive rearrangements. The clones in this table, taken by TCRdb from immuneACCESS, are in-frame only. Not every clone is retained; where verified, under half of the shortfall comes from an unresolved V gene, and the cause of the rest is unknown. V, J and clone size reflect that table, while D and trimming were determined from the DNA. In all, the sample holds around 250,000 clones, and 70% to 90% of those were seen once. About 4.3% of the sample belongs to the ten largest clones.

The germline V gene (reference sequence) supplies CDR1 MNHEY and CDR2 SMNVEV. From cysteine to phenylalanine, the CDR3 is 12 amino acids long. The retained sequence is limited to the CDR3, 36 bases, with the frame set at the first base. Trimming leaves V shorter by 0 bases and J shorter by 13 bases, with the junction holding 3 bases beyond the gene matches. Overall study results and their limits: The amount of clinical and demographic metadata varied by source and participant and was provided uncurated.

The rearranged segments are TRBV27 and TRBJ2-1; 7 central bases correspond to TRBD2. Material for sequencing was peripheral blood. The TCR comes from a man between 60 and 75 years old who had recovered from COVID-19. The DNA sequence is TGTGCCAGCAGTTTATCGGGAGGGTCACAGTTCTTC. Its translation reads: CASSLSGGSQFF.